The TCR beta chain under discussion was sequenced for a study of vaccination effects on CD4 cells after COVID-19 (dated by TCRdb to 2021 to 2024). For context, the study as a whole: Across the study, the median time from the second dose to post-vaccine sampling was 72 days (range 14 to 241). SARS-CoV-2 spike-specific CD4+ TCR repertoires were compared before and after mRNA vaccination in COVID-19 convalescent patients and in infection-naive vaccine recipients. The full study included some eleven COVID-19 convalescent patients and a few SARS-CoV-2-naive healthy vaccine recipients. Cultures from other donors in the study were sequenced using the Oncomine TCR Beta short-read assay on an Illumina iSeq 100.

The paper as a whole reports these results and caveats: Among healthy vaccine recipients, nearly all vaccine-induced clones were SARS-CoV-2 mono-reactive, and just 1 of 255 was cross-reactive with common cold coronaviruses. The study was limited by a small number of convalescent patients, and early post-infection timepoints were lacking. At late post-vaccination timepoints, both infection-induced and vaccine-induced clones showed marked clonal contraction, consistent with waning T cell responses.

V and J lose 0 bases and 5 bases, and a span of 2 bases separates them. The germline V gene (reference sequence) specifies LGHDT as CDR1 and YNNKEL as CDR2. The CDR3 sequence holds 12 residues, the cysteine and phenylalanine included. Just CDR3 DNA is preserved here, 36 bases in frame from base 1. The receptor library was made with the immunoSEQ multiplex PCR assay. DNA from the cultured and isolated CD4+ T cells underwent TCR beta CDR3 sequencing. As for the original processing: Non-productive TCR sequences were removed, reads were trimmed to the CDR3 region, and CDR3s of at least 7 amino acids were retained. Antigen-specific clonotypes were identified using the MANAFEST web app by comparison of expansion in peptide wells against reference cultures. Positive clones required FDR<0.05 expansion versus reference and all other wells, odds ratio above 5, and frequency above 0.1% in two replicate wells. Clonotypes significantly expanded in SARS-CoV-2 spike wells and in at least one common cold coronavirus spike condition were defined as cross-reactive. CDR3 similarity was assessed by Levenshtein distance with the stringdist R package, and unrooted trees were built with ape in R 3.6.1. Entries here come from immuneACCESS through TCRdb and include only in-frame sequences with V and J called. Some clones fail to appear in such tables; in the studies checked, an unresolved V gene covers under half of the shortfall, and the cause of the remainder is unknown. V and J calls and clone size are given by that table; D and trimming were obtained from the DNA. The sample data list 24,000 or so clones, and roughly 76% of these were observed just once. Together, the top ten hold about 9.3% of the sample.

The ViraFEST assay stimulated PBMC with viral peptide pools and then used TCR sequencing to identify antigen-specific CD4+ T cell clonotypes by expansion. After around 11 days of culture, CD4+ T cells were isolated with the EasySep CD4+ T cell isolation kit. Participants received two doses of either the BNT162b2 or the mRNA-1273 mRNA SARS-CoV-2 vaccine. The absence of prior SARS-CoV-2 infection in healthy vaccine recipients was confirmed by negative nucleocapsid antibodies before and after vaccination. A few million PBMC per well were cultured with roughly 10 ug/ml peptides in IMDM containing 5% human AB serum, 10 IU/ml IL-2 and gentamicin. Half of the culture medium was replaced with fresh IL-2-containing medium on days 3 and 7. Unless noted otherwise, every peptide stimulation condition was grown in triplicate wells. PBMC were separated from whole blood using Ficoll-Paque Plus gradient centrifugation and were then either cryopreserved at -140C or used fresh. The overlapping peptide pools covered the spike proteins of SARS-CoV-2 and of the common cold coronaviruses HCoV-NL63, HCoV-OC43 and HCoV-229E. Genomic DNA was extracted from cultured CD4+ T cells with the QIAamp micro DNA kit.

About this clone: This receptor's antigen is unknown. It has no much larger one-base neighbor in the sample; base qualities were not kept.

This receptor was obtained from a human donor who received a COVID-19 vaccine. The source was CD4+ T cells from PBMCs cultured with HCoV-229E spike peptides, collected after COVID-19 vaccination. The sample's cell subset or site, from its label and the paper: HCoV-229E spike overlapping peptide pool stimulation. The sequence joins TRBV3-1 (or the pseudogene TRBV3-2) to TRBJ1-5, with the D gene not confidently named. The CDR3 here reads CASSQEDQPQHF. The bases are TGTGCCAGCAGCCAAGAGGATCAGCCCCAGCATTTT.